The 27 T cell receptor beta chains reported below all come from one sample, sequenced in a study of early T cells in non-severe SARS-CoV-2 infection. One entry per CDR3 protein results from TCRdb running MiXCR on the 5' RACE reads. The sample holds tens of thousands of distinct CDR3 sequences, around 5.7% seen once. The sequenced sample consisted of whole blood. The source is an adult who was a healthcare worker with PCR-confirmed SARS-CoV-2 infection or an uninfected control (not recorded which).

This clonotype was observed at least ten times. The CDR3 is CASSFRPPVPEAFF. DNA of the CDR3: TGTGCCAGCAGTTTTAGGCCCCCGGTTCCCGAAGCTTTCTTT. The chain uses TRBV12-3 or TRBV12-4 and TRBJ1-1; D unresolved. The CDR3 loop spans 14 amino acids. V was clipped by 3 bases and J by 8 bases, with 16 bases between them.

This chain joins TRBV5-1 and TRBJ2-1, with 7 bases fitting TRBD2. The CDR3 runs 13 residues. Looked up from germline, CDR1 is SGHRS and CDR2 is YFSETQ. The V gene end was trimmed by 3 bases and the J gene end by 7 bases; junction bases not matched to a gene: 4. In DNA, the CDR3 is TGCGCCAGCAGCTCATTTAGCGGGAATGAGCAGTTCTTC. Translated, it gives CASSSFSGNEQFF.

V gene TRBV5-4 combines with J gene TRBJ2-7, with D possibly being TRBD1 (5 bases). With 0 bases removed from V and 0 bases from J, the gap between germline ends came to 10 bases. Germline loops: CDR1 SGHNT, CDR2 YYREEE (reference sequence). The CDR3 length is 15 residues. The CDR3, as DNA: TGTGCCAGCAGCTTGGAAGGACATCTCTCCTACGAGCAGTACTTC. This encodes CASSLEGHLSYEQYF.

The chain employs TRBV6-1 and TRBJ2-1; D remains ambiguous. Germline CDR1 and CDR2: MNHNS and SASEGT. This CDR3 has 12 amino acids. V lost 7 bases and J lost 5, with 9 bases in between. DNA for the CDR3: TGTGCCAGCACGCTGGCGAACAATGAGCAGTTCTTC. Amino acid sequence: CASTLANNEQFF.

The V and J genes are TRBV20-1 and TRBJ2-5; TRBD2 agrees at 7 bases. CDR1 is DFQATT, CDR2 SNEGSKA, per germline (reference sequence). The CDR3 is 13 residues long. The V and J ends lost 3 bases and 2 bases, in that order; junction bases with no gene match: 3. The CDR3 nucleotides read TGCAGTGCTAGCGGGGGGAAACAAGAGACCCAGTACTTC. Residues: CSASGGKQETQYF.

The rearrangement joins TRBV5-1 to TRBJ2-2; 8 bases align to TRBD2. The V segment lost 6 bases and the J segment 4 bases; nucleotides outside the gene matches: 8. Germline V CDR1 and CDR2: SGHRS, YFSETQ. CDR3 length: 15 residues. CDR3 amino acids: CASNDAGGSTGELFF. The DNA of the CDR3 is TGCGCCAGCAACGACGCGGGGGGCTCCACCGGGGAGCTGTTTTTT.

This clonotype has at least ten counts. The chain joins TRBV6-5 to TRBJ2-2, with 7 bases fitting TRBD1. Per germline, CDR1 MNHEY and CDR2 SVGAGI. The CDR3 has 16 amino acids. V lost 6 bases, J lost 0 bases, and 7 bases stayed unmatched. CDR3 region: CASRSQGDANTGELFF. For the CDR3, the DNA is TGTGCCAGCAGAAGTCAGGGGGACGCGAACACCGGGGAGCTGTTTTTT.

This clonotype was counted between two and nine times. The rearrangement joins TRBV12-3 or TRBV12-4 to TRBJ1-5; weak D call: TRBD1 (6 bases). The V end lost 6 bases, the J end lost 4 bases, and 16 bases lay between the germline ends. This CDR3 has 15 residues. This CDR3 reads CASSGGASGNQPQHF. Written as DNA, the CDR3 is TGTGCCAGCAGCGGGGGCGCTTCGGGAAATCAGCCCCAGCATTTT.

V gene TRBV27 combines with J gene TRBJ1-4; no clear D. This CDR3 contains 12 residues. Per germline, CDR1 MNHEY and CDR2 SMNVEV (reference sequence). Trimming took off 7 bases at V and 7 bases at J, with 10 bases between the two ends. The CDR3 coding sequence is TGTGCCAGCACTGCCCCAGGTGAAAAACTGTTTTTT. This sequence encodes CASTAPGEKLFF.

The V and J genes are TRBV5-1 and TRBJ2-7; D ambiguous. Germline V gives CDR1 SGHRS, CDR2 YFSETQ. V was pared by 0 bases and J by 0 bases, with 4 bases between. The CDR3 extends over 13 amino acids. The CDR3 sequence is CASSLDTSYEQYF. The CDR3 DNA is TGCGCCAGCAGCTTGGACACCTCCTACGAGCAGTACTTC.

The chain carries TRBV7-8 and TRBJ1-1, with no clear D. Trimming removed 0 bases from V and 1 base from J, with 9 bases in between. CDR3 size: 15 residues. CDR1 is SGHVS, CDR2 FQNEAQ, per germline. Written as DNA, the CDR3 is TGTGCCAGCAGCTTAGCGAGGGCAGAGAACACTGAAGCTTTCTTT. Amino acids: CASSLARAENTEAFF.

This clonotype was seen many times. V is TRBV6-5 and J is TRBJ2-6; tentatively, D is TRBD1 (6 bases). CDR3 length equals 14 residues. CDR1 is MNHEY, CDR2 SVGAGI, per germline. The V end was cut by 6 bases, the J end by 2 bases, with 8 bases between. This chain's CDR3 is CASRRQAGANVLTF. The CDR3 nucleotides read TGTGCCAGCAGAAGACAGGCTGGGGCCAACGTCCTGACTTTC.

This clonotype was seen at least ten times. The genes are TRBV6-6 and TRBJ1-1; possible D gene TRBD1, 6 bases. V was shortened by 0 bases and J by 3 bases, with 8 bases between the two germline ends. Germline V lookup: CDR1 MNHNY, CDR2 SVGAGI (reference sequence). CDR3 size: 14 residues. In DNA, the CDR3 is TGTGCCAGCAGTTACTCGGGACAACACACTGAAGCTTTCTTT. It encodes CASSYSGQHTEAFF.

This chain links TRBV15 with TRBJ2-1, with 7 bases fitting TRBD2. This CDR3 contains 13 residues. Germline V CDR1 and CDR2: LNHNV, YYDKDF (reference sequence). The V gene end was trimmed by 0 bases and the J gene end by 8 bases; junction bases not matched to a gene: 1. As DNA, the CDR3 is TGTGCCACCAGCAGAGATCGGGGGGATGAGCAGTTCTTC. Translating it yields CATSRDRGDEQFF.

In its sample, this clonotype was seen many times. This sequence joins TRBV28 and TRBJ1-5; TRBD1 matches at 9 bases. Germline V gene lookup returns CDR1 MDHEN and CDR2 SYDVKM. J lost 4 bases, V lost 4 bases, and 11 bases had no gene match. CDR3 size: 17 residues. The CDR3 sequence is CASSYGSGQGENQPQHF. CDR3 bases: TGTGCCAGCAGTTATGGGTCGGGACAGGGAGAAAATCAGCCCCAGCATTTT.

The sample holds many counts of this clonotype. The chain has TRBV20-1 and TRBJ1-1; D not resolved. Per the germline V gene, CDR1 is DFQATT and CDR2 is SNEGSKA (reference sequence). V lost 5 bases, J lost 1 base, and 8 bases lay in between. The CDR3 contains 12 residues. The DNA for the CDR3 is TGCAGTGCTCGTGACGCGAACACTGAAGCTTTCTTT. Translation gives CSARDANTEAFF.

This clonotype was found once. This may be a read error: a much more frequent sequence differs by one nucleotide. This chain links TRBV9 with TRBJ1-1; D is undetermined. The CDR3 is 14 residues long. Germline V gene data show CDR1 as SGDLS and CDR2 as YYNGEE. CDR3 protein: CASCVDSVSAEAFF. The CDR3, as DNA: TGTGCCAGCTGCGTAGACTCGGTCTCCGCTGAAGCTTTCTTT. The full variable domain, in which reference TRBV9 and TRBJ1-1 provide the parts outside the CDR3, is DSGVTQTPKHLITATGQRVTLRCSPRSGDLSVYWYQQSLDQGLQFLIQYYNGEERAKGNILERFSAQQFPDLHSELNLSSLELGDSALYFCASCVDSVSAEAFFGQGTRLTVV.

This clonotype has a handful of counts. This rearrangement joins TRBV28 to TRBJ2-1; TRBD2 agrees at 14 bases. This CDR3 comprises 16 residues. J was trimmed by 7 bases and V by 5 bases; bases with no gene match: 7. CDR1 and CDR2 from the germline V gene are MDHEN and SYDVKM. The CDR3 nucleotides are TGTGCCAGCAGTGCCCCGACTAGCGGGGGGGGGAATGAGCAGTTCTTC. Its translation is CASSAPTSGGGNEQFF. Combining the CDR3 with reference TRBV28 and TRBJ2-1 gives the whole variable domain DVKVTQSSRYLVKRTGEKVFLECVQDMDHENMFWYRQDPGLGLRLIYFSYDVKMKEKGDIPEGYSVSREKKERFSLILESASTNQTSMYLCASSAPTSGGGNEQFFGPGTRLTVL.

This clonotype was found many times. The chain has TRBV7-2 and TRBJ2-7, with a tentative D call TRBD1 (6 bases). There are 15 residues in the CDR3. Germline loops: CDR1 SGHTA, CDR2 FQGNSA. Trimming shortened V by 1 base and J by 1 base, and 11 bases separated the two germline ends. CDR3 residues: CASSLGQVLSYEQYF. CDR3 sequence (DNA): TGTGCCAGCAGCTTAGGACAGGTCTTATCCTACGAGCAGTACTTC.

This clonotype has at least ten counts. This chain uses TRBV15 with TRBJ1-4; perhaps TRBD1 as D (6 bases). This CDR3 region has 17 residues. Per germline, CDR1 LNHNV and CDR2 YYDKDF (reference sequence). Trimming took 1 base from V and 7 from J, leaving 19 bases between them. CDR3 residues: CATSRAGRGGPSEKLFF. The CDR3 nucleotides read TGTGCCACCAGCAGAGCCGGACGGGGGGGCCCCAGTGAAAAACTGTTTTTT.

The J gene is TRBJ2-2, the V gene TRBV12-3 or TRBV12-4, with a tentative D call TRBD1 (6 bases). V lost 6 bases and J 7 bases, leaving 15 bases between the germline ends. The CDR3 runs to 14 residues. CDR3 coding DNA: TGTGCCAGCAGGCAACAGGGTCAGGGCGGGGAGCTGTTTTTT. It yields the protein CASRQQGQGGELFF.

This clonotype turned up a few times. This chain links TRBV7-6 with TRBJ2-1; possible D gene TRBD2, 6 bases. The CDR3 extends over 14 amino acids. The V gene lost 5 bases and the J gene lost 9 bases, with 17 bases spanning the gap. Germline CDR1 SGHVS, CDR2 FNYEAQ. CDR3 sequence (DNA): TGTGCCAGCAGCCCTAGACCATCAGCGGGTGAGCAGTTCTTC. As protein: CASSPRPSAGEQFF.

The J gene is TRBJ1-3, the V gene TRBV20-1, with a tentative D call TRBD1 (6 bases). The CDR3 loop spans 13 amino acids. In germline, CDR1 is DFQATT, CDR2 SNEGSKA (reference sequence). Trimming cost V 6 bases and J 2 bases, with 11 bases left between them. The CDR3 sequence: CSAEQGTGNTIYF. The CDR3 DNA reads as TGCAGTGCGGAACAGGGAACTGGAAACACCATATATTTT.

This clonotype was detected only a few times. This chain joins TRBV29-1 and TRBJ1-3; D is undetermined. Germline V gene data show CDR1 as SQVTM and CDR2 as ANQGSEA. The CDR3 runs to 11 residues. The V end was cut by 3 bases, the J end by 7 bases, with 7 bases between. CDR3 in amino acids: CSVESANTIYF. CDR3 nucleotides: TGCAGCGTTGAGTCGGCTAACACCATATATTTT.

The genes are TRBV5-1 and TRBJ2-6; TRBD1 agrees at 10 bases. CDR3 length equals 18 residues. Germline V gene lookup returns CDR1 SGHRS and CDR2 YFSETQ. V gave up 4 bases and J gave up 0 bases; unmatched junction bases: 7. The CDR3 reads CASSPPRTGGSGANVLTF. CDR3 DNA: TGCGCCAGCAGCCCTCCAAGGACAGGGGGCTCTGGGGCCAACGTCCTGACTTTC.

Ten or more counts support this clonotype. Here the CDR3 DNA reads TGTGCCAGTCTAGGGAGGGCTGACGGGGAGCTGTTTTTT. This sequence encodes CASLGRADGELFF. J is TRBJ2-2 and V is TRBV10-3, with TRBD2 matching over 7 bases. CDR3 size: 13 residues. Germline-derived CDR1 and CDR2 are ENHRY and SYGVKD. Trimming cost V 10 bases and J 7 bases; bases outside gene matches: 9.

This clonotype was seen a handful of times. This chain uses TRBV6-6 with TRBJ2-3; the D is unclear. The CDR3 loop spans 14 amino acids. V was trimmed by 5 bases and J by 6 bases, leaving 15 bases between them. CDR1 is MNHNY and CDR2 is SVGAGI in the germline V gene (reference sequence). The CDR3 loop reads CASSRTTLSDTQYF. DNA of the CDR3: TGTGCCAGCAGTCGGACCACCTTATCTGATACGCAGTATTTT.